A single sample gave rise to the 23 T cell receptor beta chains below, sequenced in a study of T-cell memory formation after mild COVID-19. A single record per CDR3 protein comes from TCRdb applying MiXCR to the 5' RACE reads. The profile covers over 250,000 distinct CDR3 sequences, with approximately 15% appearing a single time and around a fifth taken by the ten largest. The sample was PBMCs or a T cell subset sorted from them (not recorded which). Every receptor here comes from a man younger than 30 who had mild COVID-19 (a few samples of this study predate the infection). Cell type and time point are not known.

The chain carries TRBV15 and TRBJ2-1; D not certain. Trimming removed 3 bases at V and 0 bases at J, with 9 bases between. Germline values: CDR1 LNHNV, CDR2 YYDKDF (reference sequence). This CDR3 has 15 amino acids. CDR3 amino acids: CATSSEYSSYNEQFF. CDR3 bases: TGTGCCACCAGCAGCGAGTATAGCTCCTACAATGAGCAGTTCTTC.

This clonotype was seen many times. The rearrangement joins TRBV4-1 to TRBJ2-1; TRBD2 matches 10 bases. J gave up 8 bases and V 2 bases, and 9 bases lay outside the gene matches. The germline V gene encodes CDR1 MGHRA and CDR2 YSYEKL. This CDR3 is built from 16 residues. CDR3: CASSQPAGGLLDEQFF. The CDR3 DNA follows: TGCGCCAGCAGCCAACCAGCGGGGGGGCTCTTGGATGAGCAGTTCTTC.

This clonotype was counted only a few times. The chain joins TRBV18 to TRBJ2-5; TRBD1 is a possible D gene (6 bases). Germline CDR1 reads KGHSH; CDR2 reads LQKENI. This CDR3 has 13 amino acids. Between the trimmed V and J ends, which lost 6 bases and 3 bases, there was a span of 11 bases. CDR3 protein: CASSGQLEETQYF. CDR3 nucleotides: TGTGCCAGCTCCGGACAGCTTGAAGAGACCCAGTACTTC.

The chain couples TRBV7-2 to TRBJ1-2; weak D call: TRBD1 (5 bases). The CDR3 totals 13 residues. CDR1 SGHTA and CDR2 FQGNSA come from the germline V gene. Trimming took 5 bases from V and 6 from J, leaving 13 bases between them. The CDR3 is CASSPEIGDGYTF. In DNA form, the CDR3 reads TGTGCCAGCAGCCCCGAAATAGGGGATGGCTACACCTTC.

The chain joins TRBV3-1 to TRBJ2-3; TRBD1 matches 8 bases. The CDR3 sequence is 16 residues long. The V gene end was trimmed by 4 bases and the J gene end by 0 bases; junction bases not matched to a gene: 6. The germline V gene encodes CDR1 LGHDT and CDR2 YNNKEL (reference sequence). In nucleotides, the CDR3 is TGTGCCAGCAGCCTGAATCAGGGGGCGAGCACAGATACGCAGTATTTT. Protein product: CASSLNQGASTDTQYF.

This clonotype was observed a few times. The chain joins TRBV6-2 or TRBV6-3 to TRBJ2-5; D is uncertain. CDR3 length: 13 amino acids. Germline-derived CDR1 and CDR2 are MNHEY and SVGEGT. V was pared by 7 bases and J by 3 bases, with 12 bases between. In nucleotides, the CDR3 is TGTGCCAGCAATGTCTGGAATGAAGAGACCCAGTACTTC. It specifies CASNVWNEETQYF.

The V call is TRBV12-3 or TRBV12-4, the J call TRBJ1-2; no reliable D call. CDR3 size: 13 residues. V was pared by 7 bases and J by 8 bases, with 17 bases between. The CDR3 DNA reads as TGTGCCAGCATTCTGCATGTGAGCCGGGGCTACACCTTC. Encoded protein: CASILHVSRGYTF.

This chain links TRBV20-1 with TRBJ2-3, with a tentative D call TRBD2 (6 bases). Germline-derived CDR1 and CDR2 are DFQATT and SNEGSKA (reference sequence). This CDR3 has 14 amino acids. Trimming stripped 3 bases from V and 0 bases from J, with 10 bases between. DNA for the CDR3: TGCAGTGCTAGGCCGGGACTGAGCACAGATACGCAGTATTTT. Translation: CSARPGLSTDTQYF.

This sequence joins TRBV7-2 and TRBJ1-3, with TRBD1 matching 8 bases. V lost 5 bases, J lost 0 bases, and 6 bases stayed unmatched. Per the germline V gene, CDR1 is SGHTA and CDR2 is FQGNSA. The CDR3 runs 16 residues. The CDR3: CASSPLGQVSGNTIYF. CDR3 bases: TGTGCCAGCAGCCCCCTGGGACAGGTCTCTGGAAACACCATATATTTT.

This clonotype is medium-sized (0.01 to 0.1%) by share. The gene calls are TRBV6-4 and TRBJ2-3; TRBD2 aligns across 11 bases. Trimming cost V 3 bases and J 1 base; bases outside gene matches: 0. Germline CDR1 MRHNA, CDR2 SNTAGT. This CDR3 comprises 15 residues. As DNA, the CDR3 is TGTGCCAGCAGTGAGACTAGCGGGGGCACAGATACGCAGTATTTT. Translation: CASSETSGGTDTQYF.

This clonotype turned up a few times. V and J are TRBV7-9 and TRBJ1-4; 8 bases are shared with TRBD1. CDR3 size: 15 residues. Germline loops: CDR1 SEHNR, CDR2 FQNEAQ (reference sequence). V was clipped by 4 bases and J by 8 bases; unmatched bases: 9. The DNA for the CDR3 is TGTGCCAGCAGCTCCCGGACAGGGCGAACAGAAAAACTGTTTTTT. It codes for CASSSRTGRTEKLFF.

The chain has TRBV7-9 and TRBJ2-1; the match to TRBD1 covers 7 bases. The CDR3 length is 14 residues. Germline V gives CDR1 SEHNR, CDR2 FQNEAQ (reference sequence). Losses at the gene ends were 4 bases for V and 10 bases for J; bases not matched to a gene: 10. CDR3 sequence reads: CASSSDRLGGEQFF. CDR3 nucleotides: TGTGCCAGCAGCTCGGACAGGCTCGGCGGGGAGCAGTTCTTC. Filled out from reference TRBV7-9 and TRBJ2-1, the complete variable domain reads DTGVSQNPRHKITKRGQNVTFRCDPISEHNRLYWYRQTLGQGPEFLTYFQNEAQLEKSRLLSDRFSAERPKGSFSTLEIQRTEQGDSAMYLCASSSDRLGGEQFFGPGTRLTVL.

This clonotype was counted only a few times. V gene TRBV3-2 combines with J gene TRBJ2-7; the table gives TRBD2 as D, unverified against the DNA. TRBV3-2 is an annotated pseudogene. This CDR3 has 16 residues. The CDR3 is CASSQAAQAGEYEQYV. The CDR3 DNA reads as TGTGCCAGCAGCCAAGCAGCCCAAGCGGGGGAGTACGAGCAGTACGTC.

This chain connects TRBV2 to TRBJ2-7, with D maybe TRBD1 (5 bases). The CDR3 sequence is 14 residues long. Per germline, CDR1 SNHLY and CDR2 FYNNEI. V dropped 2 bases and J dropped 1 base, with 9 bases sitting between them. The CDR3 is CASSEQGVSYEQYF. In DNA form, the CDR3 reads TGTGCCAGCAGTGAACAGGGTGTATCCTACGAGCAGTACTTC.

The table lists this clonotype with a few counts. The chain couples TRBV5-1 to TRBJ2-3, with unresolved D. With 2 bases removed from V and 2 bases from J, the gap between germline ends came to 9 bases. Germline loops: CDR1 SGHRS, CDR2 YFSETQ. The CDR3 loop spans 14 amino acids. The CDR3 region has the DNA TGCGCCAGCAGCTTCTCCCAAGACACAGATACGCAGTATTTT. It specifies CASSFSQDTDTQYF.

Only a few counts were recorded for this clonotype. The chain couples TRBV11-2 to TRBJ2-7, with D perhaps matching TRBD2 (6 bases). Germline V lookup: CDR1 SGHAT, CDR2 FQNNGV. Trimming removed 4 bases at V and 5 bases at J, with 18 bases between. CDR3 size: 15 residues. In DNA, the CDR3 is TGTGCCAGCAGCTACCCGGGACCGGAGGGCCACGAGCAGTACTTC. Translation gives CASSYPGPEGHEQYF.

This clonotype has only a few counts. The V gene is TRBV5-4, the J gene TRBJ2-2; no clear D gene. V was clipped by 3 bases and J by 1 base, with 10 bases between them. CDR3 size: 15 residues. Germline-derived CDR1 and CDR2 are SGHNT and YYREEE (reference sequence). CDR3: CASSSGPVNTGELFF. In DNA, the CDR3 is TGTGCCAGCAGCTCCGGACCTGTGAACACCGGGGAGCTGTTTTTT.

This chain joins TRBV7-3 and TRBJ2-4; D remains ambiguous. V dropped 5 bases and J dropped 5 bases, with 7 bases sitting between them. CDR3 size: 12 residues. From germline, CDR1 is SGHTA and CDR2 FQGTGA. The CDR3 is CASSPRENIQYF. The DNA of the CDR3 is TGTGCCAGCAGCCCCAGAGAAAACATTCAGTACTTC.

V is TRBV5-1 and J is TRBJ1-1; D might be TRBD1 (5 bases). In germline, CDR1 is SGHRS, CDR2 YFSETQ. The V gene lost 0 bases and the J gene lost 2 bases, with 17 bases spanning the gap. The CDR3 totals 17 residues. The CDR3 here is CASSLGDVWPGNTEAFF. Written as DNA, the CDR3 is TGCGCCAGCAGCTTGGGGGACGTGTGGCCAGGTAACACTGAAGCTTTCTTT.

The V gene is TRBV7-6, the J gene TRBJ2-3; TRBD2 aligns across 11 bases. The CDR3 is 17 residues long. Germline CDR1 reads SGHVS; CDR2 reads FNYEAQ. Trimming took 3 bases from V and 0 from J; bases not matched to a gene: 5. Here the CDR3 reads CASSLLAGGPSTDTQYF. In DNA, the CDR3 is TGTGCCAGCAGCTTGCTAGCGGGGGGTCCTAGCACAGATACGCAGTATTTT.

This clonotype was observed a few times. The rearrangement joins TRBV4-2 to TRBJ1-6, with 7 bases lining up with TRBD1. Looked up from germline, CDR1 is LGHNA and CDR2 is YNFKEQ. This CDR3 has 16 amino acids. The J segment lost 9 bases and the V segment lost 2 bases, leaving 10 bases of the junction unmatched. The CDR3 sequence is CASSQLGQLSSSPLHF. Written as DNA, the CDR3 is TGTGCCAGCAGCCAATTGGGACAGCTGTCTAGTTCACCCCTCCACTTT.

This clonotype appeared a few times. The rearrangement links TRBV7-2 to TRBJ2-2; TRBD1 agrees at 9 bases. Unmatched junction bases numbered 4, after V lost 5 bases and J lost 6 bases. The CDR3 length is 14 residues. CDR1 and CDR2 (germline): SGHTA, FQGNSA. The CDR3 loop reads CASSPTGGPGELFF. The CDR3 DNA is TGTGCCAGCAGCCCCACAGGGGGCCCCGGGGAGCTGTTTTTT.

The sample holds a few counts of this clonotype. The V gene is TRBV5-1, the J gene TRBJ2-3; maybe TRBD1 (5 bases). V was clipped by 0 bases and J by 2 bases, with 10 bases between them. The CDR3 runs 15 residues. The germline gives CDR1 SGHRS, CDR2 YFSETQ. The CDR3 is CASSLEGRDTDTQYF. The CDR3 DNA reads TGCGCCAGCAGCTTGGAGGGCAGGGACACAGATACGCAGTATTTT.